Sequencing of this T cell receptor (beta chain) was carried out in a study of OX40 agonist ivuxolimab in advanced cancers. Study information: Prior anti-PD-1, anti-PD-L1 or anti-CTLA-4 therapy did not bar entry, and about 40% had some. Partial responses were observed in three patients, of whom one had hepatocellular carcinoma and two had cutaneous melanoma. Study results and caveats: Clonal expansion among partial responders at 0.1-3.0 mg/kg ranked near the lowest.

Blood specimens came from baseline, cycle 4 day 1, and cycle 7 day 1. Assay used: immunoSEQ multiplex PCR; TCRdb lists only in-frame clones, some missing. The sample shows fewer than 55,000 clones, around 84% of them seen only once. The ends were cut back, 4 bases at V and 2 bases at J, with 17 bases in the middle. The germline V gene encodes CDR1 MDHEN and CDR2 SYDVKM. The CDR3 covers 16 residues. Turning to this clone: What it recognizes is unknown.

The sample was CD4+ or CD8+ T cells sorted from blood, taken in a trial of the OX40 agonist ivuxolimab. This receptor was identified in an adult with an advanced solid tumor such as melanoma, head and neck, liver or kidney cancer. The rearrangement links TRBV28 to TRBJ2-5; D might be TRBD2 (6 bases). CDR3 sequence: CASSSDIGTRQETQYF. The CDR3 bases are TGTGCCAGCAGTTCAGATATCGGGACTCGGCAAGAGACCCAGTACTTC.